This is a list of T cell receptor beta chains from one sample in a study of blood T cell repertoires in COVID-19. Sequencing was performed with immunoSEQ multiplex PCR; in TCRdb, only in-frame clones are kept and a portion is missing. The table includes about 88,000 clones, 75% to 90% detected once. Source material: peripheral blood. The receptors shown here come from a male donor with acute or convalescent COVID-19. Both conserved end residues are part of each CDR3. The D gene is left open where the match is weak. Some rows mark clone size as missing; the rest say once, few, many or name a class of expanded clone.

abundance	d_gene	v_gene	j_gene	CDR3nt	CDR3aa
-	-	TRBV7-2	TRBJ2-2	TGTGCCAGCGTGAGGACCAGGGCCACCGGGGAGCTGTTTTTT	CASVRTRATGELFF
-	-	TRBV15	TRBJ2-1	TGTGCCACCAGCAGCCCAGCGGAGTTCGTAAGCGATGAGCAGTTCTTC	CATSSPAEFVSDEQFF
once	TRBD2	TRBV5-1	TRBJ2-5	TGCGCCGTCTCGTCTAGCGGGGGGCCCGAAGAGACCCAGTACTTC	CAVSSSGGPEETQYF
-	TRBD2	TRBV5-1	TRBJ2-3	TGCGCCAGCAGCCCTCCGACTAGCGGGGGGGCTGGGACAGATACGCAGTATTTT	CASSPPTSGGAGTDTQYF
-	TRBD1	TRBV28	TRBJ2-7	TGTGCCAGCAGTTTTACAGGGGTTAAGTACTTC	CASSFTGVKYF
-	-	TRBV5-1	TRBJ2-7	TGCGCCAGCAGCTTTGTTGGACACTCCAGCTACGAGCAGTACTTC	CASSFVGHSSYEQYF
-	-	TRBV5-4	TRBJ2-3	TGTGCCAGCAGCTTGGAAGGAGGAGAGGCAGATACGCAGTATTTT	CASSLEGGEADTQYF
once	-	TRBV15	TRBJ2-7	TGTGCCACCAGCAGAGATGGGACACCCTCCTACGAGCAGTACTTC	CATSRDGTPSYEQYF
-	-	TRBV12-3/TRBV12-4	TRBJ2-1	TGTGCCAGCAACTCGGGCAGGGAAGTTGAGCAGTTCTTC	CASNSGREVEQFF
-	-	TRBV6-5	TRBJ1-2	TGTGCCATTACGACAGTTCCATACTATGGCTACACCTTC	CAITTVPYYGYTF
-	-	TRBV28	TRBJ1-5	TGTGCCAGCAGTTTGGGGGGGTTAGCACAGCCCCAGCATTTT	CASSLGGLAQPQHF
-	-	TRBV6-5	TRBJ1-2	TGTGCCAGTCGCGGCAGGGCTTTTTTCTATGGCTACACCTTC	CASRGRAFFYGYTF
few	-	TRBV5-1	TRBJ2-2	TGCGCCAGCAGCGGCCAGGGGCCCGGGGAGCTGTTTTTT	CASSGQGPGELFF
-	-	TRBV2	TRBJ1-1	TGTGCCAGCAGGGGAGGGCTAAACACTGAAGCTTTCTTT	CASRGGLNTEAFF
-	-	TRBV11-2	TRBJ1-1	TGTGCCAGCAGCTTAGTCCGGGGAATCAACACTGAAGCTTTCTTT	CASSLVRGINTEAFF
-	TRBD2	TRBV5-5	TRBJ2-3	TGTGCCAGCAGCCCTCTAGCGGGGTTGACAGATACGCAGTATTTT	CASSPLAGLTDTQYF
once	-	TRBV19	TRBJ1-1	TGTGCCAGTAGTATAGCCGTACAGGCCTACACTGAAGCTTTCTTT	CASSIAVQAYTEAFF
-	TRBD1	TRBV6-5	TRBJ1-6	TGTGCCAGCAGTTATGCTCAGGGGGCGGGGTCACCCCTCCACTTT	CASSYAQGAGSPLHF
-	-	TRBV7-8	TRBJ1-1	TGTGCCAGCAGCTTAATATTGGGACAACGCAAGAACACTGAAGCTTTCTTT	CASSLILGQRKNTEAFF
-	TRBD1	TRBV27	TRBJ2-5	TGTGCCAGCAGCCCCGGGACAGGCCTCCAAGAGACCCAGTACTTC	CASSPGTGLQETQYF
-	-	TRBV30	TRBJ2-2	TGTGCCTGGAGCCTAGGGGCCCTTAACACCGGGGAGCTGTTTTTT	CAWSLGALNTGELFF
-	TRBD2	TRBV3-1/TRBV3-2	TRBJ2-5	TGTGCCAGCAACAGCGGGGTGGAGACCCAGTACTTC	CASNSGVETQYF
-	-	TRBV9	TRBJ2-1	TGTGCCAGCAGCGTAGGAAGGTTGGGGCAGCACAATGAGCAGTTCTTC	CASSVGRLGQHNEQFF
-	TRBD1	TRBV6-1	TRBJ1-5	TGTGCCAGCAGTGAGCCAGACAGGGTTAGCAATCAGCCCCAGCATTTT	CASSEPDRVSNQPQHF
-	-	TRBV2	TRBJ2-2	TGTGCCAGCAGTTTCAGGGGCACCGGGGAGCTGTTTTTT	CASSFRGTGELFF
-	TRBD1	TRBV28	TRBJ1-2	TGTGCCACCCTTGCCTTGGGACAGGGTGACTATGGCTACACCTTC	CATLALGQGDYGYTF
-	-	TRBV6-5	TRBJ1-2	TGTGCCAGCACCTCGGGGGGGCCGCAGACGGATGGCTACACCTTC	CASTSGGPQTDGYTF
few	-	TRBV7-9	TRBJ1-1	TGTGCCAGCAGCCCCTACTTGGACACTGAAGCTTTCTTT	CASSPYLDTEAFF
-	TRBD1	TRBV7-2	TRBJ1-1	TGTGCCAGCAGCTCCGGACAGGGGAACACTGAAGCTTTCTTT	CASSSGQGNTEAFF
once	-	TRBV30	TRBJ1-5	TGTGCCTGGAGTCCGACAGGTCAGCCCCAGCATTTT	CAWSPTGQPQHF
once	-	TRBV5-1	TRBJ1-5	TGCGCCAGCCGCCCGGGATTGAATCAGCCCCAGCATTTT	CASRPGLNQPQHF
once	-	TRBV19	TRBJ2-7	TGTGCCAGTAGTGGTCCGGGGTACTCCTACGAGCAGTACTTC	CASSGPGYSYEQYF
-	-	TRBV6-5	TRBJ2-3	TGTGCCAGCAGCCCCCACTCAACAGATACGCAGTATTTT	CASSPHSTDTQYF
-	-	TRBV28	TRBJ1-6	TGTGCCAGCAGTCCCCCTCCCGGGTCCCCGGTGGGGAGCTCCTATAATTCACCCCTCCACTTT	CASSPPPGSPVGSSYNSPLHF
-	-	TRBV7-2	TRBJ2-1	TGTGCCAGCAGCGGATTGCGGGTCAATGAGCAGTTCTTC	CASSGLRVNEQFF
once	TRBD1	TRBV12-3/TRBV12-4	TRBJ1-2	TGTGCCACCCTCCTCGGACAGGGGAATGGCTACACCTTC	CATLLGQGNGYTF
once	TRBD2	TRBV7-6	TRBJ2-3	TGTGCCAGCAGCTTACAAGGGACTAGCGGGGGGACACTTAGCACAGATACGCAGTATTTT	CASSLQGTSGGTLSTDTQYF
-	-	TRBV7-8	TRBJ2-1	TGTGCCAGCAGCCACGGAGGGGTGAATGAGCAGTTCTTC	CASSHGGVNEQFF
-	TRBD1	TRBV30	TRBJ1-1	TGTGCCTGGAGTGTACAGGGGGCGGGGGAAGCTTTCTTT	CAWSVQGAGEAFF
-	-	TRBV7-9	TRBJ1-6	TGTGCCAGCAGCCGGGACACAAATTCACCCCTCCACTTT	CASSRDTNSPLHF
-	TRBD1	TRBV6-5	TRBJ1-3	TGTGCCAGCACCCAGGGGGCTGGTGGAAACACCATATATTTT	CASTQGAGGNTIYF
-	TRBD1	TRBV7-2	TRBJ1-5	TGTGCCAGCAGCTCGGGACAGGGGGGACCCCAGCATTTT	CASSSGQGGPQHF
-	-	TRBV19	TRBJ1-2	TGTGCCAGTAGTATGCTCCTCGACAGTCAATTTGGTGGCTACACCTTC	CASSMLLDSQFGGYTF
-	-	TRBV7-2	TRBJ1-1	TGTGCCAGCAGCCTACAGGAGAACACTGAAGCTTTCTTT	CASSLQENTEAFF
-	-	TRBV5-1	TRBJ1-1	TGCGCCAGCAGCTTGGCCAGCCCGGGAGGAGTCACTGAAGCTTTCTTT	CASSLASPGGVTEAFF
once	-	TRBV5-1	TRBJ2-2	TGCGCCAGCAGCTTGGGACAGACGAACACCGGGGAGCTGTTTTTT	CASSLGQTNTGELFF
-	TRBD1	TRBV2	TRBJ1-3	TGTGCCAGCAGTGTTGGGACAGGGGGGTTACAGAACACCATATATTTT	CASSVGTGGLQNTIYF
-	-	TRBV15	TRBJ1-4	TGTGCCACCAGCAGCGGCAGGGTGGTTCAAAATGAAAAACTGTTTTTT	CATSSGRVVQNEKLFF
-	TRBD1	TRBV5-1	TRBJ1-5	TGCGCCAGCAGCCCCGACAGGGAAGGACAGCCCCAGCATTTT	CASSPDREGQPQHF
-	-	TRBV12-5	TRBJ2-2	TGTGCTAGTGTCCAACAGGGGGCTAGCGGGGGAAACACCGGGGAGCTGTTTTTT	CASVQQGASGGNTGELFF
-	TRBD2	TRBV2	TRBJ2-7	TGTGCCAGCTCTTGGCGGGGGAACTCCTACGAGCAGTACTTC	CASSWRGNSYEQYF
-	TRBD2	TRBV9	TRBJ2-1	TGTGCCAGCAGCGTAGTGGCTAGCGGGCACAATGAGCAGTTCTTC	CASSVVASGHNEQFF
once	-	TRBV2	TRBJ1-4	TGTGCCAGCAGTGCCCCAGGGCCGGATGAAAAACTGTTTTTT	CASSAPGPDEKLFF